Following are 8 T cell receptor beta chains from one sample sequenced in a study of cytomegalovirus exposure and HLA in healthy donors. With 60 Vbeta and 13 Jbeta primers, the PCR was carried out. Clones were read by immunoSEQ multiplex PCR, and TCRdb kept only the in-frame ones, dropping some. Here the sample spans around 79,000 clones, 73% being singletons. Material: PBMCs. Receptors originate from a woman in her thirties or forties in good health and CMV-seropositive.

J is TRBJ2-7 and V is TRBV2, with TRBD2 identical over 7 bases. The CDR3 is 10 amino acids. Germline CDR1 SNHLY, CDR2 FYNNEI. The CDR3 protein is CSSGYHEQYF. The CDR3 region has the DNA TGTAGTAGCGGGTACCACGAGCAGTACTTC.

The chain has TRBV29-1 and TRBJ1-2; a possible D gene is TRBD1 (6 bases). V lost 8 bases to trimming and J lost 8 bases, with 15 bases between them. This CDR3 comprises 11 residues. Germline V gives CDR1 SQVTM, CDR2 ANQGSEA. CDR3 sequence (DNA): TGCAGCTCAAGACAGGAAGAGGGCTACACCTTC. Translating gives CSSRQEEGYTF.

J is TRBJ2-1 and V is TRBV13, with D perhaps matching TRBD2 (6 bases). The CDR3 has 15 amino acids. With 8 bases removed from V and 5 bases from J, the gap between germline ends came to 19 bases. Germline CDR1 is PRHDT and CDR2 is FYEKMQ (reference sequence). CDR3 nucleotides: TGTGCCAGCCTCCTTTTGGGGGGAGAAAACAATGAGCAGTTCTTC. Translating gives CASLLLGGENNEQFF.

This chain connects TRBV7-2 to TRBJ2-5; TRBD1 agrees at 7 bases. Looked up from germline, CDR1 is SGHTA and CDR2 is FQGNSA. V gave up 5 bases and J gave up 5 bases; unmatched junction bases: 5. CDR3 size: 13 residues. CDR3: CASSVTGVETQYF. The CDR3 nucleotides are TGTGCCAGCAGCGTTACAGGGGTCGAGACCCAGTACTTC.

The chain links TRBV2 to TRBJ2-5; TRBD1 is a possible D gene (5 bases). From germline, CDR1 is SNHLY and CDR2 FYNNEI. The V gene lost 11 bases and the J gene lost 1 base, with 14 bases spanning the gap. The CDR3 is 13 amino acids. The CDR3 sequence: CALIQGSQETQYF. CDR3 in DNA: TGTGCCTTGATTCAGGGAAGCCAAGAGACCCAGTACTTC.

This clone has just one count. The rearrangement uses TRBV27 and TRBJ2-7; TRBD1 matches 7 bases. The V gene's germline CDR1 is MNHEY and CDR2 SMNVEV (reference sequence). V was pared by 7 bases and J by 6 bases, with 15 bases of the junction left unmatched. This CDR3 is built from 15 residues. The CDR3 sequence is CASMRSQGVNSEQYF. CDR3 DNA sequence: TGTGCCAGCATGAGATCGCAGGGGGTTAATAGCGAGCAGTACTTC.

This clone was observed at least ten times. The chain has TRBV6-1 and TRBJ2-3, with D perhaps TRBD1 (6 bases). The CDR3 loop spans 14 amino acids. V lost 2 bases and J 4 bases, leaving 10 bases between the germline ends. In germline, CDR1 is MNHNS, CDR2 SASEGT. Here the CDR3 DNA reads TGTGCCAGCAGTGAACAGGGGTTGGCAGATACGCAGTATTTT. It encodes CASSEQGLADTQYF.

This CDR3 reads CASSASGGASGSYYEQYF. The CDR3 nucleotides read TGTGCCAGTAGTGCCTCTGGGGGGGCTAGCGGGTCGTACTACGAGCAGTACTTC. The rearrangement joins TRBV19 to TRBJ2-7; 8 nucleotides line up with TRBD2. This CDR3 has 18 residues. Trimming removed 5 bases from V and 3 bases from J; junction bases left unmatched: 18. Germline V gene lookup returns CDR1 LNHDA and CDR2 SQIVND (reference sequence). Full variable domain (outside the CDR3, taken from reference TRBV19 and TRBJ2-7): DGGITQSPKYLFRKEGQNVTLSCEQNLNHDAMYWYRQDPGQGLRLIYYSQIVNDFQKGDIAEGYSVSREKKESFPLTVTSAQKNPTAFYLCASSASGGASGSYYEQYFGPGTRLTVT.